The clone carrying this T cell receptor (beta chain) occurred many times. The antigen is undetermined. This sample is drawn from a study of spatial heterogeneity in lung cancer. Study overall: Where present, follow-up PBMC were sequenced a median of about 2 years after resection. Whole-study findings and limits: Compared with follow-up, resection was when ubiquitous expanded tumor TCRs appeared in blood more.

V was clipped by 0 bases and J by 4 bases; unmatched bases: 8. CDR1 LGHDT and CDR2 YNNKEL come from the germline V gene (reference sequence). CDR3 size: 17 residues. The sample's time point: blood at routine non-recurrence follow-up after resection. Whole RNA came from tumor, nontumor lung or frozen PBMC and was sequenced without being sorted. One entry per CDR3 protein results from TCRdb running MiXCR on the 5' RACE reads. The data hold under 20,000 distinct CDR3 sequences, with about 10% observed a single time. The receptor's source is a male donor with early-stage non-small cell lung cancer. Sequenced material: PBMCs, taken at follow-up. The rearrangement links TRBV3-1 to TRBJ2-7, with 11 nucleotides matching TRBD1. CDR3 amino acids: CASSQDPRDRGRYEQYF. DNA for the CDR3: TGTGCCAGCAGCCAAGATCCCCGGGACAGGGGGAGATACGAGCAGTACTTC.